This T cell receptor beta chain was observed in a study of cytomegalovirus exposure and HLA in healthy donors. The method was immunoSEQ multiplex PCR; TCRdb's version includes in-frame clones alone and lacks a portion of them. This sample has around 220,000 clones, with roughly 88% found just once. The CDR3 spans 15 residues. Germline CDR1 and CDR2: SGHRS and YFSETQ. Losses at the gene ends were 1 base for V and 6 bases for J; bases not matched to a gene: 6. This rearrangement joins TRBV5-1 to TRBJ2-3; 9 bases agree with TRBD2. The clonotype originates from a young woman in good health and CMV-seronegative. Sequenced sample: PBMCs. The CDR3 is CASSLQAGGVDTQYF. CDR3 coding DNA: TGCGCCAGCAGCTTGCAAGCGGGAGGTGTGGATACGCAGTATTTT.